Each of the 15 T cell receptor beta chains below was sequenced from the same sample in a study of T cell changes during pregnancy in multiple sclerosis. Assay: immunoSEQ multiplex PCR; the TCRdb copy retains only in-frame clones and omits some. The sample comprises 40,000 to 45,000 clones, 85% to 95% of which are singletons, and approximately 0.5% rests with the top ten. Sequencing was performed on CD4+ T cells from peripheral blood mononuclear cells, taken in the third trimester of pregnancy. The receptors were gathered from a female donor with multiple sclerosis, enrolled in a pregnancy study.

This chain uses TRBV5-6 with TRBJ1-2, with a possible D match to TRBD1 (6 bases). From germline, CDR1 is SGHDT and CDR2 YYEEEE. The CDR3 length is 15 residues. V was pared by 5 bases and J by 2 bases, with 16 bases between. CDR3 nucleotides: TGTGCCAGCAGTCCTGCAGGGACAAGCAACTATGGCTACACCTTC. This encodes CASSPAGTSNYGYTF.

Only one count was recorded for this clone. The V and J genes are TRBV27 and TRBJ2-1; 11 bases match TRBD2. From germline, CDR1 is MNHEY and CDR2 SMNVEV (reference sequence). This CDR3 is built from 15 residues. J was trimmed by 10 bases and V by 2 bases; bases with no gene match: 7. The CDR3 DNA reads TGTGCCAGCAGTTTAATAGCGGGAGGGACCAAAGAGCAGTTCTTC. Its protein is CASSLIAGGTKEQFF.

The chain carries TRBV11-2 and TRBJ2-2, with 10 bases that match TRBD2. Looked up from germline, CDR1 is SGHAT and CDR2 is FQNNGV. The J segment lost 4 bases and the V segment lost 5 bases, leaving 4 bases of the junction unmatched. The CDR3 totals 15 residues. The CDR3 DNA sequence: TGTGCCAGCAGCCCCAGCGGGAGGGGCACCGGGGAGCTGTTTTTT. Translated: CASSPSGRGTGELFF. The whole variable domain, filled in from reference TRBV11-2 and TRBJ2-2, reads EAGVAQSPRYKIIEKRQSVAFWCNPISGHATLYWYQQILGQGPKLLIQFQNNGVVDDSQLPKDRFSAERLKGVDSTLKIQPAKLEDSAVYLCASSPSGRGTGELFFGEGSRLTVL.

The table lists this clone with a count of one. The V call is TRBV11-3, the J call TRBJ2-5; TRBD1 is a possible D gene (6 bases). This CDR3 is 14 amino acids long. CDR1 is SGHNT and CDR2 is YENEEA in the germline V gene. V was pared by 1 base and J by 3 bases, with 9 bases between. DNA of the CDR3: TGTGCCAGCAGCTTAGGGACAGCCAAAGAGACCCAGTACTTC. Translating it yields CASSLGTAKETQYF.

The chain combines TRBV29-1 with TRBJ1-4, with a tentative D call TRBD1 (6 bases). The ends were cut back, 7 bases at V and 6 bases at J, with 9 bases in the middle. Per the germline V gene, CDR1 is SQVTM and CDR2 is ANQGSEA. The length of the CDR3 is 11 residues. For the CDR3, the DNA is TGCAGCGCTCGGACAGATGAAAAACTGTTTTTT. Protein sequence: CSARTDEKLFF.

This chain joins TRBV5-5 and TRBJ2-2, with 15 nucleotides matching TRBD2. The CDR3 runs 16 residues. V lost 4 bases, J lost 5 bases, and 3 bases stayed unmatched. Germline loops: CDR1 SGHKS, CDR2 YYEKEE (reference sequence). The DNA of the CDR3 is TGTGCCAGCAGCGCGGGACTAGCGGGAGGAACCGGGGAGCTGTTTTTT. It translates to CASSAGLAGGTGELFF. The entire variable domain, with the rest obtained from reference TRBV5-5 and TRBJ2-2, is as follows: DAGVTQSPTHLIKTRGQQVTLRCSPISGHKSVSWYQQVLGQGPQFIFQYYEKEERGRGNFPDRFSARQFPNYSSELNVNALLLGDSALYLCASSAGLAGGTGELFFGEGSRLTVL.

The chain joins TRBV28 to TRBJ1-2; D remains ambiguous. With 7 bases removed from V and 8 bases from J, the gap between germline ends came to 11 bases. Germline V gene sequence: CDR1 MDHEN, CDR2 SYDVKM. The CDR3 contains 11 residues. Written as DNA, the CDR3 is TGTGCCAGCACAATGGGAGAAGGCTACACCTTC. Protein: CASTMGEGYTF.

This clone was detected only once. The chain couples TRBV6-5 to TRBJ2-1, with 8 nucleotides matching TRBD1. The CDR3 covers 15 residues. The V gene's germline CDR1 is MNHEY and CDR2 SVGAGI. With V trimmed by 6 bases and J by 7 bases, 11 bases remained unmatched. The CDR3 loop reads CASRITGTGRNEQFF. The CDR3 DNA follows: TGTGCCAGCAGGATTACCGGGACAGGAAGGAATGAGCAGTTCTTC.

This clone is a singleton in its sample. The genes are TRBV20-1 and TRBJ2-7; tentative D call: TRBD1 (6 bases). The CDR3 runs 11 residues. CDR1 and CDR2 (germline): DFQATT, SNEGSKA (reference sequence). V lost 6 bases to trimming and J lost 3 bases, with 9 bases between them. The CDR3 loop is CSAAQGYEQYF. DNA of the CDR3: TGCAGTGCAGCACAGGGCTACGAGCAGTACTTC.

V usage is TRBV28 and J usage is TRBJ2-7, with 9 bases aligning to TRBD1. The V gene's germline CDR1 is MDHEN and CDR2 SYDVKM. Unmatched junction bases numbered 10, after V lost 1 base and J lost 3 bases. The CDR3 is 17 residues long. The CDR3, as DNA: TGTGCCAGCAGTTTATCCCTGGACAGGGGACCGGACTACGAGCAGTACTTC. Amino acids: CASSLSLDRGPDYEQYF.

V usage is TRBV20-1 and J usage is TRBJ2-3; D remains unclear. The CDR3 has 11 residues. Germline assignment: CDR1 DFQATT and CDR2 SNEGSKA (reference sequence). Trimming left V 2 bases short and J 2 bases short, with 2 bases between. As DNA, the CDR3 is TGCAGTGCTAGACTCACAGATACGCAGTATTTT. As protein: CSARLTDTQYF.

The genes are TRBV4-3 and TRBJ1-2, with 8 bases identical to TRBD1. Germline V lookup: CDR1 LGHNA, CDR2 YSLEER. The V and J ends lost 3 bases and 3 bases, in that order; junction bases with no gene match: 9. This CDR3 region has 16 residues. CDR3 DNA: TGCGCCAGCAGCCAGGATAGTCAGGGGGCATACTATGGCTACACCTTC. It is translated as CASSQDSQGAYYGYTF.

This clone was recorded only once. The chain recombines TRBV11-3 with TRBJ2-1, with TRBD2 matching 16 bases. CDR1 and CDR2 (germline): SGHNT, YENEEA. The CDR3 is made up of 20 amino acids. Losses at the gene ends were 0 bases for V and 2 bases for J; bases not matched to a gene: 7. CDR3 sequence (DNA): TGTGCCAGCAGCTTAGATTATGGGACTAGCGGGAGGGCTACCTACAATGAGCAGTTCTTC. This sequence encodes CASSLDYGTSGRATYNEQFF.

DNA for the CDR3: TGTGCCAGCAGTCGGACAGGGCTATTGAGCACTGAAGCTTTCTTT. It specifies CASSRTGLLSTEAFF. This chain connects TRBV27 to TRBJ1-1; TRBD1 matches 8 bases. After removal of 5 bases from V and 4 bases from J, the junction contained 9 bases not matched to a gene. In germline, CDR1 is MNHEY, CDR2 SMNVEV (reference sequence). The CDR3 spans 15 residues.

This chain connects TRBV11-2 to TRBJ1-1; 7 positions agree with TRBD1. V dropped 5 bases and J dropped 0; count of bases not matched to a gene: 6. The CDR3 has 15 residues. Germline lookup yields CDR1 SGHAT and CDR2 FQNNGV. The CDR3 loop is CASSPPDRMNTEAFF. The CDR3 DNA reads TGTGCCAGCAGCCCCCCGGACAGGATGAACACTGAAGCTTTCTTT.